The 16 T cell receptor beta chains below all came from one sample that was sequenced in a study of technical replicates of blood from four donors. Method: immunoSEQ multiplex PCR; TCRdb's copy keeps in-frame clones and lacks some. The sample carries approximately 80,000 clones, 98% recorded once. Material: T cells isolated from PBMCs. The receptors here all came from a human donor in good health.

The chain employs TRBV5-8 and TRBJ1-1, with D hard to call. The V gene's germline CDR1 is SGHTS and CDR2 YDEGEE. This CDR3 spans 13 amino acids. Trimming took 6 bases from V and 3 from J, leaving 12 bases between them. CDR3 loop: CASIRRTYTEAFF. DNA of the CDR3: TGTGCCAGCATCAGACGGACTTACACTGAAGCTTTCTTT.

The chain employs TRBV30 and TRBJ2-7; no clear D gene. This CDR3 comprises 14 residues. V gave up 0 bases and J gave up 2 bases, with 11 bases separating them. From germline, CDR1 is GTSNPN and CDR2 SVGIG (reference sequence). CDR3 DNA sequence: TGTGCCTGGAGTGTACAAAGCAGGACCTACGAGCAGTACTTC. Translation: CAWSVQSRTYEQYF. Supplemented by reference TRBV30 and TRBJ2-7, the full variable domain reads SQTIHQWPATLVQPVGSPLSLECTVEGTSNPNLYWYRQAAGRGLQLLFYSVGIGQISSEVPQNLSASRPQDRQFILSSKKLLLSDSGFYLCAWSVQSRTYEQYFGPGTRLTVT.

This chain connects TRBV6-6 to TRBJ2-5; 13 nucleotides line up with TRBD2. The trim removed 2 bases at V and 5 bases at J, leaving 5 bases unmatched. Germline-derived CDR1 and CDR2 are MNHNY and SVGAGI (reference sequence). The CDR3 is made up of 16 amino acids. The CDR3 sequence: CASSYGLAGDLETQYF. The CDR3 nucleotides are TGTGCCAGCAGTTACGGACTAGCGGGAGATTTGGAGACCCAGTACTTC.

V and J are TRBV5-4 and TRBJ2-3; the D gene is possibly TRBD1 (6 bases). This CDR3 has 17 amino acids. V was shortened by 5 bases and J by 0 bases, with 19 bases between the two germline ends. Germline V gene sequence: CDR1 SGHNT, CDR2 YYREEE (reference sequence). The DNA of the CDR3 is TGTGCCAGCAGGATTGGGGGCCGAGGTTCTAGCACAGATACGCAGTATTTT. The encoded protein is CASRIGGRGSSTDTQYF.

The genes are TRBV2 and TRBJ2-7; D possibly corresponds to TRBD1 (5 bases). This CDR3 is built from 14 residues. V lost 7 bases and J lost 2, with 15 bases in between. Germline values: CDR1 SNHLY, CDR2 FYNNEI. This CDR3 reads CASIGQGWTYEQYF. The CDR3 nucleotides read TGTGCCAGCATAGGACAAGGGTGGACCTACGAGCAGTACTTC.

This clone was recorded only once. V is TRBV6-1 and J is TRBJ1-3; D gene ambiguous. Germline CDR1 reads MNHNS; CDR2 reads SASEGT. The V gene lost 2 bases and the J gene lost 4 bases, with 9 bases spanning the gap. The CDR3 covers 14 residues. The CDR3 is CASSETGGGNTIYF. The CDR3 DNA is TGTGCCAGCAGTGAAACCGGAGGAGGAAACACCATATATTTT.

This chain joins TRBV4-1 and TRBJ2-7; 9 nucleotides match TRBD2. This CDR3 has 16 residues. Germline CDR1 is MGHRA and CDR2 is YSYEKL. J lost 3 bases, V lost 3 bases, and 9 bases had no gene match. DNA for the CDR3: TGCGCCAGCAGCCAGATGAGCGGGGGGCGGAACTACGAGCAGTACTTC. Its translation: CASSQMSGGRNYEQYF.

The sample holds one count of this clone. In DNA form, the CDR3 reads TGTGCCAGCAGTCTTCACACCGGGGAGCTGTTTTTT. It yields the protein CASSLHTGELFF. The chain employs TRBV2 and TRBJ2-2; D gene uncertain. The CDR3 spans 12 residues. Germline V lookup: CDR1 SNHLY, CDR2 FYNNEI. V lost 5 bases to trimming and J lost 3 bases, with 4 bases between them.

This clone has a single count. V usage is TRBV5-6 and J usage is TRBJ2-3; 16 bases are shared with TRBD2. CDR1 SGHDT and CDR2 YYEEEE come from the germline V gene. V lost 6 bases, J lost 2 bases, and 12 bases stayed unmatched. The CDR3 is 19 amino acids. The DNA for the CDR3 is TGTGCCAGCATCTCAGGGACTAGCGGGGGGGCCATGCCCACAGATACGCAGTATTTT. This gives the protein CASISGTSGGAMPTDTQYF.

The V gene is TRBV10-1, the J gene TRBJ2-2; 8 bases agree with TRBD2. This CDR3 is 18 amino acids long. Germline values: CDR1 WNHNN, CDR2 SYGVQD (reference sequence). The J segment lost 2 bases and the V segment lost 2 bases, leaving 10 bases of the junction unmatched. The DNA of the CDR3 is TGCGCCAGCAGTGAGCTTGGAACACTAGCGGAAAACACCGGGGAGCTGTTTTTT. As protein: CASSELGTLAENTGELFF.

The rearrangement links TRBV9 to TRBJ1-1; D is ambiguous. The CDR3 is made up of 12 amino acids. V lost 0 bases to trimming and J lost 6 bases, with 6 bases between them. The germline V gene encodes CDR1 SGDLS and CDR2 YYNGEE. CDR3 nucleotide sequence: TGTGCCAGCAGCGTAGGGCCCTCTGAAGCTTTCTTT. Translated, it gives CASSVGPSEAFF.

The genes are TRBV5-1 and TRBJ1-2, with D possibly TRBD1 on 5 matching bases. Trimming shortened V by 0 bases and J by 8 bases, and 14 bases separated the two germline ends. The CDR3 totals 14 residues. Germline CDR1 is SGHRS and CDR2 is YFSETQ. Here the CDR3 DNA reads TGCGCCAGCAGCTTGGTTGGCAGGGAGGACGGCTACACCTTC. Amino acid sequence: CASSLVGREDGYTF. Together with reference TRBV5-1 and TRBJ1-2, the CDR3 gives the full variable domain: KAGVTQTPRYLIKTRGQQVTLSCSPISGHRSVSWYQQTPGQGLQFLFEYFSETQRNKGNFPGRFSGRQFSNSRSEMNVSTLELGDSALYLCASSLVGREDGYTFGSGTRLTVV.

This clone occurred once. The rearrangement joins TRBV5-6 to TRBJ2-7; D not certain. In germline, CDR1 is SGHDT, CDR2 YYEEEE. This CDR3 is 12 amino acids long. V lost 4 bases and J 3 bases, leaving 8 bases between the germline ends. For the CDR3, the DNA is TGTGCCAGCAGCGTAAATTTCTACGAGCAGTACTTC. This translates into CASSVNFYEQYF.

This clone has only one observation. This specimen includes other DNA sequences encoding the same CDR3. The chain combines TRBV4-1 with TRBJ1-6; maybe TRBD1 (5 bases). This CDR3 region has 16 residues. The germline V gene encodes CDR1 MGHRA and CDR2 YSYEKL. With 0 bases removed from V and 8 bases from J, the gap between germline ends came to 14 bases. CDR3 amino acids: CASSQDERQTYSPLHF. CDR3 nucleotides: TGCGCCAGCAGCCAAGACGAGAGACAGACGTATTCACCCCTCCACTTT.

V is TRBV5-4 and J is TRBJ2-5; D ambiguous. This CDR3 comprises 14 residues. Germline values: CDR1 SGHNT, CDR2 YYREEE (reference sequence). V lost 4 bases and J 5 bases, leaving 15 bases between the germline ends. The CDR3 here is CASSRPLEWETQYF. CDR3 coding DNA: TGTGCCAGCAGCCGCCCCCTAGAGTGGGAGACCCAGTACTTC.

The chain combines TRBV6-5 with TRBJ2-7, with 8 positions matching TRBD1. This CDR3 region has 14 residues. V dropped 5 bases and J dropped 5; count of bases not matched to a gene: 8. The V gene's germline CDR1 is MNHEY and CDR2 SVGAGI. The CDR3 reads CASSHGTGVNEQYF. CDR3 coding DNA: TGTGCCAGCAGTCACGGGACAGGAGTTAACGAGCAGTACTTC.